A single T cell receptor beta chain is shown here with its context. Antigen: not known. This record comes from a study of T cell responses to AZD1222 COVID-19 vaccine. Findings of the study overall: Sampling that yielded the repertoires occurred only after the peak T cell response.

Some clones are missing from TCRdb's copy, which holds only in-frame ones; the method was immunoSEQ multiplex PCR. The sample includes roughly 150,000 clones, around 84% seen only once; the top ten take about 4%. The receptor was isolated from an adult in good health. The material was peripheral blood, obtained on day 0 of AZD1222 vaccination.

Here the CDR3 reads CASSPEITRTSGANVLTF. The CDR3 DNA reads as TGTGCCAGCAGCCCGGAAATTACTAGAACGTCTGGGGCCAACGTCCTGACTTTC. The chain is built from TRBV5-6 and TRBJ2-6; perhaps TRBD2 as D (5 bases). CDR1 and CDR2 (germline): SGHDT, YYEEEE. V was clipped by 4 bases and J by 1 base, with 18 bases between them. This CDR3 has 18 residues. The variable domain in full, with the rest retrieved from reference TRBV5-6 and TRBJ2-6, is DAGVTQSPTHLIKTRGQQVTLRCSPKSGHDTVSWYQQALGQGPQFIFQYYEEEERQRGNFPDRFSGHQFPNYSSELNVNALLLGDSALYLCASSPEITRTSGANVLTFGAGSRLTVL.